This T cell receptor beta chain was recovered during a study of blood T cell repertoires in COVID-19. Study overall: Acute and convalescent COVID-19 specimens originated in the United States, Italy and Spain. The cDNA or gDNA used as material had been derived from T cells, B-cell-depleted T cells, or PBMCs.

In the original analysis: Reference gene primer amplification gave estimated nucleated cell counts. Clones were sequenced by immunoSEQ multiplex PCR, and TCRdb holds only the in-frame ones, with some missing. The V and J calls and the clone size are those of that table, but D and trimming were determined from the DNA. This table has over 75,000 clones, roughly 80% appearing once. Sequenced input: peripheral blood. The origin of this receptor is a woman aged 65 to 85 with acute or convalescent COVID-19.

The chain's CDR3 is CASSFSSYEQYF. The CDR3 nucleotides read TGTGCCAGCAGCTTCTCCAGTTACGAGCAGTACTTC. The J gene is TRBJ2-7, the V gene TRBV7-2; D is unclear. Deletions cut 3 bases from V and 4 bases from J, with 7 bases between. Germline values: CDR1 SGHTA, CDR2 FQGNSA. This CDR3 comprises 12 residues.